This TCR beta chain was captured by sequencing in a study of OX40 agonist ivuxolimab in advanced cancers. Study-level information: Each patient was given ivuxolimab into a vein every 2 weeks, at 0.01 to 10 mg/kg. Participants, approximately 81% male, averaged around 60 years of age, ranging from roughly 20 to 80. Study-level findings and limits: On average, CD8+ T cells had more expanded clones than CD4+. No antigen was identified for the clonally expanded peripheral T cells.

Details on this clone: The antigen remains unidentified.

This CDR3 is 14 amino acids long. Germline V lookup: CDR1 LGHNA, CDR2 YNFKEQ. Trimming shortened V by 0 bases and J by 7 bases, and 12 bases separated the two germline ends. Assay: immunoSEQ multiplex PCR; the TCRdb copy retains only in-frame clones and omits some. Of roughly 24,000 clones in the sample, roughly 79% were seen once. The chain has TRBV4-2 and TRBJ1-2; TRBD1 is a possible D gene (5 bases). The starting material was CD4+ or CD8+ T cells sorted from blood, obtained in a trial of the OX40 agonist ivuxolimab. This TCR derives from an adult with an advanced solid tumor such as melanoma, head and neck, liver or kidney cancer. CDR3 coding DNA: TGTGCCAGCAGCCAAGACGGGGGGTTGAGTGGCTACACCTTC. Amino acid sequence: CASSQDGGLSGYTF.